The clone carrying this T cell receptor beta chain was seen more than once but under ten times. No antigen is known for it. The record originates from a study of CD8+ T cells in alopecia areata. About the research overall: Oral tofacitinib, 5 to 10 mg twice daily, was given in an open-label trial. General study results and limits: Affected scalp, especially in alopecia totalis/universalis, had a higher clonality than normal scalp did. Baseline CD8+ expansion's link to response remains uncertain, as there was one nonresponder.

Sequencing used cDNA as its template, made by extracting RNA and reverse transcribing it. Method: immunoSEQ multiplex PCR; TCRdb's copy keeps in-frame clones and lacks some. The table records about 60,000 clones, around 46% of them present only once. Treatment reported: oral pan-JAK inhibitor, 5-10 mg twice daily. V was shortened by 0 bases and J by 10 bases, with 11 bases between the two germline ends. Germline loops: CDR1 SGHVS, CDR2 FQNEAQ. The CDR3 is made up of 13 amino acids. The chain links TRBV7-8 to TRBJ2-3; a possible D gene is TRBD1 (6 bases). This clonotype was obtained from a human donor with alopecia areata. The specimen comprised CD8+ T cells sorted from blood, sampled around week 37, from a patient treated with tofacitinib. CDR3 DNA: TGTGCCAGCAGCTTAGCGGGGGCCGGTGCGCAGTATTTT. This encodes CASSLAGAGAQYF.